This T cell receptor beta chain emerged from a study of blood T cell repertoires in COVID-19. In the study overall: Samples representing acute and convalescent COVID-19 were sourced from the United States, Italy and Spain. PBMCs, B-cell-depleted T cells, or T cells were the source of the cDNA or gDNA that made up the material.

V dropped 0 bases and J dropped 7; count of bases not matched to a gene: 8. Germline V gene sequence: CDR1 SGHNT, CDR2 YENEEA. CDR3 length: 15 residues. Original processing methods: Estimated nucleated cell counts came from reference gene primer amplification. TCRdb's table, derived via immunoSEQ multiplex PCR, lists solely in-frame clones and lacks some. That table supplies the V and J calls and clone size; D and trimming were determined from the DNA. The sample has some 120,000 clones, 75% to 80% seen once. V usage is TRBV11-3 and J usage is TRBJ2-7, with 8 bases aligning to TRBD2. Specimen: peripheral blood. This TCR was recovered from a human donor in a cohort sampled during active COVID-19. The CDR3 region is CASSLESSGQGEQYF. The CDR3 nucleotides are TGTGCCAGCAGCTTAGAGTCTAGCGGGCAGGGGGAGCAGTACTTC.